This T cell receptor beta chain was captured in a study of radiation and T cells in renal cell carcinoma. The time point was: blood 2 weeks post-SBRT. The treatment: 15 Gy SBRT to primary tumor, nephrectomy 4 weeks later. Losses at the gene ends were 2 bases for V and 2 bases for J; bases not matched to a gene: 8. The CDR3 contains 16 residues. CDR1 and CDR2 (germline): GTSNPN, SVGIG (reference sequence). Clones were sequenced by immunoSEQ multiplex PCR, and TCRdb holds only the in-frame ones, with some missing. The data show just over 150,000 clones, 87% seen once. This material consisted of blood, taken from a patient whose treatment included radiotherapy and nephrectomy. This TCR was sampled from a woman aged 50 to 60 with renal cell carcinoma. V usage is TRBV30 and J usage is TRBJ2-7, with 11 bases identical to TRBD2. The CDR3 loop is CAWSWISGGAPYEQYF. The CDR3 DNA sequence: TGTGCCTGGAGTTGGATTAGCGGGGGGGCTCCCTACGAGCAGTACTTC.